The 22 T cell receptor beta chains below come from one sample, sequenced in a study of metastatic and nonmetastatic thyroid tumors. MiXCR reprocessed the PCR reads for TCRdb. There are about 40,000 clones in the sample; about 15% occur only once, and around 4% lies in the top ten. Nobody among the patients had been given any treatment before thyroid surgery. Material for sequencing was blood. These receptors were taken from a female donor with papillary thyroid cancer or a benign thyroid nodule (not recorded which). Some clones in this sample may be carry-over from other donors' samples.

This clone showed up just a few times. The chain joins TRBV12-3 or TRBV12-4 to TRBJ2-1; TRBD1 might be the D (6 bases). V shed 1 base and J shed 6 bases, with 7 bases lying between them. The CDR3 has 13 residues. DNA of the CDR3: TGTGCCAGCAGTTTAGTAGGGGGCAATGAGCAGTTCTTC. This encodes CASSLVGGNEQFF.

This chain uses TRBV20-1 with TRBJ2-7, with D possibly matching TRBD2 (6 bases). CDR3 length: 14 amino acids. Germline assignment: CDR1 DFQATT and CDR2 SNEGSKA (reference sequence). The germline V and J ends were trimmed by 8 bases and 0 bases, with 17 bases remaining between them. CDR3 coding DNA: TGCAGTTCGTTAGCGGTGGCACACTCCTACGAGCAGTACTTC. Protein sequence: CSSLAVAHSYEQYF.

This clone was seen ten or more times. This chain joins TRBV20-1 and TRBJ2-3; D tentatively reads TRBD1 or TRBD2 (6 bases each). V lost 6 bases, J lost 2 bases, and 21 bases lay in between. Germline V gives CDR1 DFQATT, CDR2 SNEGSKA (reference sequence). The CDR3 is made up of 16 amino acids. CDR3 coding DNA: TGCAGTGCCCCCGGGGGACAAGCGGGCCCCACAGATACGCAGTATTTT. Its protein product is CSAPGGQAGPTDTQYF.

The V call is TRBV20-1, the J call TRBJ1-6; D is undetermined. Trimming cost V 3 bases and J 8 bases, with 8 bases left between them. The CDR3 consists of 12 residues. Germline V gene lookup returns CDR1 DFQATT and CDR2 SNEGSKA (reference sequence). CDR3 DNA sequence: TGCAGTGCTAGGGAGGTAGATTCACCCCTCCACTTT. Its translation: CSAREVDSPLHF.

This chain uses TRBV27 with TRBJ2-5, with TRBD1 identical over 7 bases. V trimming: 4 bases; J trimming: 5 bases; junction bases outside the gene matches: 7. CDR1 is MNHEY and CDR2 is SMNVEV in the germline V gene (reference sequence). The CDR3 length is 14 residues. The CDR3 loop is CASSWGQRLETQYF. The CDR3 bases are TGTGCCAGCAGTTGGGGACAGCGTCTCGAGACCCAGTACTTC.

Many counts were recorded for this clone. V and J are TRBV5-6 and TRBJ2-7, with 8 bases aligning to TRBD2. In germline, CDR1 is SGHDT, CDR2 YYEEEE. V lost 4 bases, J lost 3 bases, and 9 bases stayed unmatched. The CDR3 has 15 amino acids. The CDR3 loop reads CASSPGTRNHYEQYF. CDR3 DNA: TGTGCCAGCAGCCCCGGGACTAGAAATCACTACGAGCAGTACTTC.

This clone has ten or more counts. V usage is TRBV11-2 and J usage is TRBJ1-1; D is unclear. There are 12 residues in the CDR3. Germline loops: CDR1 SGHAT, CDR2 FQNNGV. The V end was cut by 5 bases, the J end by 0 bases, with 4 bases between. The DNA of the CDR3 is TGTGCCAGCAGCGTATTGAACACTGAAGCTTTCTTT. Its protein is CASSVLNTEAFF.

The chain combines TRBV11-2 with TRBJ2-2, with TRBD1 as a possible D gene (6 bases). Germline V gene lookup returns CDR1 SGHAT and CDR2 FQNNGV. V was shortened by 5 bases and J by 7 bases, with 8 bases between the two germline ends. The CDR3 spans 12 residues. CDR3 sequence reads: CASSTGSGELFF. The CDR3 region has the DNA TGTGCCAGCAGCACAGGGAGCGGGGAGCTGTTTTTT.

This clone was recorded many times. This chain links TRBV11-1 with TRBJ1-1, with D maybe TRBD1 (5 bases). The CDR3 sequence is 16 residues long. The V end was cut by 5 bases, the J end by 4 bases, with 20 bases between. CDR1 is SGHAT, CDR2 FQDESV, per germline (reference sequence). CDR3 nucleotides: TGTGCCAGCAGCCCCCCGGGGGTCGGGGGTCGCACTGAAGCTTTCTTT. Translating gives CASSPPGVGGRTEAFF.

This clone was seen many times. The chain is built from TRBV5-4 and TRBJ2-1; the D is unclear. CDR1 is SGHNT, CDR2 YYREEE, per germline (reference sequence). The ends were cut back, 1 base at V and 0 bases at J, with 8 bases in the middle. This CDR3 comprises 15 residues. The CDR3 reads CASSLWGSSYNEQFF. Written as DNA, the CDR3 is TGTGCCAGCAGCTTGTGGGGTTCCTCCTACAATGAGCAGTTCTTC.

This clone has only a few counts. An end of the junction does not agree with germline; a read error may underlie this. The chain links TRBV6-4 to TRBJ2-2, with 8 positions matching TRBD2. Looked up from germline, CDR1 is MRHNA and CDR2 is SNTAGT. The CDR3 contains 14 residues. For the CDR3, the DNA is TGTGTCAGCAGTCCCGGGACTAGTGTCGGGGAGCTGTTTTTT. This gives the protein CVSSPGTSVGELFF.

This clone was found many times. The chain employs TRBV28 and TRBJ1-2, with TRBD1 as a possible D gene (6 bases). The CDR3 covers 14 residues. Per germline, CDR1 MDHEN and CDR2 SYDVKM. V was trimmed by 7 bases and J by 2 bases, leaving 14 bases between them. CDR3 DNA: TGTGCCAGCATCAAGGTCGGACAGAACTATGGCTACACCTTC. Residues: CASIKVGQNYGYTF.

This clone is judged medium-sized. The rearrangement joins TRBV7-3 to TRBJ1-2, with no clear D. Trimming stripped 4 bases from V and 3 bases from J, with 6 bases between. CDR1 is SGHTA, CDR2 FQGTGA, per germline. The CDR3 extends over 12 amino acids. The CDR3 sequence: CASSSLDYGYTF. The CDR3 DNA is TGTGCCAGCAGCTCTCTGGACTATGGCTACACCTTC.

This clone was counted ten times or more. The V call is TRBV5-1, the J call TRBJ2-5; TRBD2 agrees at 11 bases. V lost 4 bases and J lost 5; bases outside the gene matches: 4. CDR1 and CDR2 from the germline V gene are SGHRS and YFSETQ. The length of the CDR3 is 14 residues. The CDR3 bases are TGCGCCAGCAGCCCTAGCGGGGGGCAGGAGACCCAGTACTTC. It translates to CASSPSGGQETQYF.

This clone was detected only a few times. At one boundary the junction diverges from the germline segment, which might be a read error. Other nucleotide sequences in the sample specify the same CDR3. V gene TRBV5-1 combines with J gene TRBJ1-2; 10 bases line up with TRBD1. The CDR3 loop spans 16 amino acids. Germline assignment: CDR1 SGHRS and CDR2 YFSETQ. CDR3 sequence reads: CASSLGQGARDYGYTF. The CDR3 nucleotides are TGCGCCAGCAGCTTGGGACAGGGGGCGCGGGACTATGGCTATACCTTC.

This clone was observed at least ten times. The V call is TRBV19, the J call TRBJ1-5; TRBD1 might be the D (5 bases). Per the germline V gene, CDR1 is LNHDA and CDR2 is SQIVND (reference sequence). CDR3 length: 14 amino acids. V lost 3 bases, J lost 2 bases, and 8 bases lay in between. CDR3 DNA sequence: TGTGCCAGTAGTATTTCGGGGGGCAATCAGCCCCAGCATTTT. Translated: CASSISGGNQPQHF.

This clone was counted at least ten times. The chain recombines TRBV5-4 with TRBJ1-1; D may be TRBD1 (6 bases). Germline lookup yields CDR1 SGHNT and CDR2 YYREEE (reference sequence). The length of the CDR3 is 15 residues. Trimming stripped 4 bases from V and 6 bases from J, with 19 bases between. The CDR3 nucleotides are TGTGCCAGCAGCGGAGAGTCACAGGGATTCTCTGAAGCTTTCTTT. It translates to CASSGESQGFSEAFF.

Many counts were recorded for this clone. The chain has TRBV10-3 and TRBJ2-7, with TRBD1 matching 7 bases. The CDR3 consists of 15 residues. Germline V gene lookup returns CDR1 ENHRY and CDR2 SYGVKD. Trimming cost V 2 bases and J 3 bases; bases outside gene matches: 7. CDR3 nucleotide sequence: TGTGCCATCAGTGAGAGTGAGACAGGGATCTACGAGCAGTACTTC. This encodes CAISESETGIYEQYF.

This clone was counted only a few times. V gene TRBV6-1 combines with J gene TRBJ2-5; the D gene is possibly TRBD1 (6 bases). Germline CDR1 MNHNS, CDR2 SASEGT. Trimming left V 6 bases short and J 7 bases short, with 24 bases between. The CDR3 runs to 16 residues. CDR3 protein: CASRELRQAARGTQYF. The CDR3 DNA is TGTGCCAGCAGAGAGCTCCGACAGGCTGCCCGGGGGACCCAGTACTTC.

Many counts were recorded for this clone. The chain uses TRBV7-9 and TRBJ2-5, with 7 bases aligning to TRBD1. CDR1 and CDR2 (germline): SEHNR, FQNEAQ (reference sequence). The CDR3 loop spans 16 amino acids. V trimming: 4 bases; J trimming: 4 bases; junction bases outside the gene matches: 12. The CDR3 bases are TGTGCCAGCAGCTCTAATGGGGCAGGGGGTGGAGAGACCCAGTACTTC. The encoded protein is CASSSNGAGGGETQYF.

This clone was found many times. CDR3 bases: TGTGCCAGCACAGACCTACACTCCTACGAGCAGTACTTC. It codes for CASTDLHSYEQYF. The genes are TRBV2 and TRBJ2-7; D is undetermined. CDR1 is SNHLY, CDR2 FYNNEI, per germline. V dropped 7 bases and J dropped 0 bases, with 10 bases sitting between them. The CDR3 runs to 13 residues. Supplemented by reference TRBV2 and TRBJ2-7, the full variable domain reads EPEVTQTPSHQVTQMGQEVILRCVPISNHLYFYWYRQILGQKVEFLVSFYNNEISEKSEIFDDQFSVERPDGSNFTLKIRSTKLEDSAMYFCASTDLHSYEQYFGPGTRLTVT.

This clone has ten or more counts. A much larger clone differs from this one at a single base, so this may be a read error. The chain is built from TRBV19 and TRBJ2-5, with TRBD1 matching 8 bases. The CDR3 is 15 residues long. Germline CDR1 LNHDA, CDR2 SQIVND (reference sequence). The ends lost 9 bases at V and 4 bases at J; junction bases unmatched: 13. Written as DNA, the CDR3 is TGTGCCAGGCCCCGGACAGGGATTTCAGTAGAGACCCAGTACTTC. Its protein product is CARPRTGISVETQYF. The complete variable domain, with remaining parts taken from reference TRBV19 and TRBJ2-5, reads DGGITQSPKYLFRKEGQNVTLSCEQNLNHDAMYWYRQDPGQGLRLIYYSQIVNDFQKGDIAEGYSVSREKKESFPLTVTSAQKNPTAFYLCARPRTGISVETQYFGPGTRLLVL.